The 8 T cell receptor beta chains reported below all come from one sample, sequenced in a study of CD8 T cells in ankylosing spondylitis. Study-wide results and caveats: The study identified a TCR beta motif of several highly homologous variants that appeared characteristic of ankylosing spondylitis blood.

Which antigens these TCRs recognize remains unknown. TCRdb recomputed calls from the 5' RACE reads with MiXCR, one row per CDR3 protein. The sample consists of 700,000 to 850,000 distinct CDR3 sequences, 12% of them appearing once. The sequenced material came from blood, either unsorted or a sorted T cell fraction (not recorded which). Every receptor here comes from a male donor with ankylosing spondylitis.

This chain joins TRBV5-5 and TRBJ2-1; D perhaps matches TRBD1 (5 bases). Per the germline V gene, CDR1 is SGHKS and CDR2 is YYEKEE (reference sequence). The CDR3 is 13 residues long. The germline V and J ends were trimmed by 7 bases and 5 bases, with 13 bases remaining between them. The CDR3 nucleotides read TGTGCCAGCTCCCGGGCCAGGGACAATGAGCAGTTCTTC. This encodes CASSRARDNEQFF.

This clonotype was counted a few times. The chain carries TRBV2 and TRBJ2-1, with 10 bases identical to TRBD1. Germline CDR1 reads SNHLY; CDR2 reads FYNNEI. The CDR3 has 14 amino acids. Trimming took 6 bases from V and 4 from J; bases not matched to a gene: 3. CDR3 sequence: CASRKDRGYNEQFF. The DNA of the CDR3 is TGTGCCAGCAGAAAGGACAGGGGGTACAATGAGCAGTTCTTC.

A few counts support this clonotype. The genes are TRBV5-1 and TRBJ1-2; perhaps TRBD1 as D (6 bases). Trimming cost V 1 base and J 3 bases, with 10 bases left between them. CDR1 SGHRS and CDR2 YFSETQ come from the germline V gene. The CDR3 consists of 14 residues. The CDR3 loop reads CASSLKQGDYGYTF. The DNA for the CDR3 is TGCGCCAGCAGCTTGAAACAGGGAGACTATGGCTACACCTTC.

This clonotype turned up a few times. The chain is built from TRBV12-3 or TRBV12-4 and TRBJ2-1; D gene ambiguous. The V gene lost 2 bases and the J gene lost 15 bases, with 14 bases spanning the gap. The CDR3 runs to 12 residues. The CDR3 is CASSLNAIWRFF. CDR3 bases: TGTGCCAGCAGTTTAAATGCAATCTGGAGGTTCTTC.

This sequence joins TRBV6-1 and TRBJ2-5; 7 positions agree with TRBD2. The length of the CDR3 is 15 residues. Unmatched junction bases numbered 17, after V lost 7 bases and J lost 9 bases. Looked up from germline, CDR1 is MNHNS and CDR2 is SASEGT. CDR3 nucleotides: TGTGCCAGCATTCTTAGCGGGTCCTTCCCCGGGGCCCAGTACTTC. Its protein is CASILSGSFPGAQYF.

This clonotype has only a few counts. The rearrangement uses TRBV6-5 and TRBJ2-3; perhaps D is TRBD1 or TRBD2 (5 bases each). V was clipped by 0 bases and J by 2 bases, with 9 bases between them. The CDR3 sequence is 15 residues long. The germline CDR1 and CDR2 sequences are MNHEY and SVGAGI. The CDR3 protein is CASSYSRENTDTQYF. CDR3 in DNA: TGTGCCAGCAGTTACTCCAGGGAGAACACAGATACGCAGTATTTT.

In this sample, this clonotype turned up a few times. The V call is TRBV6-1, the J call TRBJ1-2; D may be TRBD1 (6 bases). Trimming pared 5 bases from V and 5 bases from J, leaving 21 bases between. Germline assignment: CDR1 MNHNS and CDR2 SASEGT. The CDR3 has 16 residues. The CDR3 loop reads CASSRLTGSLGYGYTF. As DNA, the CDR3 is TGTGCCAGCAGTCGGTTGACAGGTTCCCTAGGGTATGGCTACACCTTC.

This clonotype was found many times. V gene TRBV20-1 combines with J gene TRBJ2-1; 12 bases align to TRBD2. V shed 4 bases and J 2 bases; nucleotides not matched to a gene: 3. CDR3 length: 15 amino acids. The germline V gene has CDR1 DFQATT and CDR2 SNEGSKA (reference sequence). The DNA for the CDR3 is TGCAGTGCTACAGGACTAGCGGGACCCTACAATGAGCAGTTCTTC. The encoded protein is CSATGLAGPYNEQFF.